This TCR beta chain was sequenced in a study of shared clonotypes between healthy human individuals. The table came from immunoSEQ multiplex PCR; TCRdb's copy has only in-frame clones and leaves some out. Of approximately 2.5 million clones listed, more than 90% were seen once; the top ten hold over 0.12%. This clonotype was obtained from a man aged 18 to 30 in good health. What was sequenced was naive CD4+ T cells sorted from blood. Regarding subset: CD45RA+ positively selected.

The CDR3 nucleotides read TGTGCCAGCTCACCAGCGGCCACATACAGGGTTTCCTACAATGAGCAGTTCTTC. Protein: CASSPAATYRVSYNEQFF. The rearrangement uses TRBV18 and TRBJ2-1, with D possibly being TRBD1 (6 bases). The CDR3 has 18 amino acids. V was shortened by 2 bases and J by 1 base, with 18 bases between the two germline ends. From germline, CDR1 is KGHSH and CDR2 LQKENI.